These 31 T cell receptor beta chains came from one sample sequenced in a study of T cells in Graves' hyperthyroidism and ophthalmopathy. From RNA transcripts, TCR beta CDR3 regions were amplified. When the TCR CDR3 underwent first-round RT-PCR, the HTBI primer set was used. TCRdb re-derived calls from the multiplex PCR reads in MiXCR, one entry per CDR3 protein. The table records around 300,000 distinct CDR3 sequences, about 14% of them present only once. Specimen: blood. The receptors were sampled from a young woman with Graves' hyperthyroidism.

This chain joins TRBV11-1 and TRBJ2-1, with D tentatively TRBD1 (6 bases). CDR1 and CDR2 (germline): SGHAT, FQDESV (reference sequence). V lost 3 bases to trimming and J lost 15 bases, with 18 bases between them. This CDR3 comprises 13 residues. In DNA form, the CDR3 reads TGTGCCAGCAGCTTGGCGACCGGGACACAGTGGTTCTTC. Translating gives CASSLATGTQWFF.

The gene calls are TRBV30 and TRBJ2-2; a possible D gene is TRBD1 (5 bases). Trimming removed 4 bases at V and 1 base at J, with 7 bases between. Germline V gene sequence: CDR1 GTSNPN, CDR2 SVGIG (reference sequence). This CDR3 comprises 13 residues. Here the CDR3 DNA reads TGTGCCTGGACAGGGCGGAACACCGGGGAGCTGTTTTTT. Protein sequence: CAWTGRNTGELFF.

The table lists this clonotype with a few counts. The V and J genes are TRBV20-1 and TRBJ1-1, with D hard to call. Germline V lookup: CDR1 DFQATT, CDR2 SNEGSKA (reference sequence). V was pared by 7 bases and J by 10 bases, with 10 bases between. The CDR3 contains 9 residues. This chain's CDR3 is CSVLSPAFF. CDR3 DNA sequence: TGCAGTGTTCTCTCCCCAGCTTTCTTT.

As concerns this clonotype: At one end the junction does not follow the germline gene, possibly because of a read error. This chain joins TRBV2 and TRBJ2-7, with 13 positions matching TRBD2. This CDR3 is 16 amino acids long. Looked up from germline, CDR1 is SNHLY and CDR2 is FYNNEI. In DNA form, the CDR3 reads TGTGTCAGCAGTCCCGGACTAGCGGGAGCTATCTACGAGCAGTACTTC. Its translation is CVSSPGLAGAIYEQYF.

J is TRBJ1-2 and V is TRBV4-1; 9 positions match TRBD1. Germline CDR1 reads MGHRA; CDR2 reads YSYEKL. The CDR3 loop spans 14 amino acids. With V trimmed by 2 bases and J by 8 bases, 6 bases remained unmatched. The CDR3 DNA follows: TGCGCCAGCAGCCAAACAGGGGGCGGAAGGGGCTACACCTTC. This translates into CASSQTGGGRGYTF.

This clonotype was counted many times. The CDR3 DNA follows: TGTGCCAGCAGCTGGAAAGCTAGCGGCGCGGGCACAGATACGCAGTATTTT. Translation: CASSWKASGAGTDTQYF. The chain uses TRBV7-2 and TRBJ2-3; 7 bases are a match to TRBD2. The CDR3 is made up of 17 amino acids. CDR1 SGHTA and CDR2 FQGNSA come from the germline V gene. V was pared by 4 bases and J by 1 base, with 11 bases of the junction left unmatched.

This clonotype was seen a handful of times. The chain couples TRBV19 to TRBJ2-5; D may be TRBD1 (5 bases). Trimming took off 4 bases at V and 9 bases at J, with 18 bases between the two ends. The CDR3 is 14 amino acids. Germline CDR1 LNHDA, CDR2 SQIVND (reference sequence). The CDR3 reads CASSKDPSKGPQYF. CDR3 nucleotides: TGTGCCAGTAGTAAGGACCCCTCAAAGGGGCCCCAGTACTTC.

This clonotype was counted a few times. This rearrangement joins TRBV7-3 to TRBJ2-7, with 7 positions matching TRBD1. Germline assignment: CDR1 SGHTA and CDR2 FQGTGA. The CDR3 totals 14 residues. The trim removed 5 bases at V and 0 bases at J, leaving 4 bases unmatched. CDR3 residues: CASSNGDSSYEQYF. In DNA form, the CDR3 reads TGTGCCAGCAGCAATGGGGACAGCTCCTACGAGCAGTACTTC.

This clonotype was counted many times. The genes are TRBV20-1 and TRBJ1-5, with 7 bases fitting TRBD1. The trim removed 6 bases at V and 6 bases at J, leaving 8 bases unmatched. This CDR3 has 13 amino acids. Germline assignment: CDR1 DFQATT and CDR2 SNEGSKA (reference sequence). This CDR3 reads CSAKGALGQPQHF. DNA of the CDR3: TGCAGTGCGAAGGGGGCGTTGGGTCAGCCCCAGCATTTT.

The chain is built from TRBV20-1 and TRBJ1-1, with TRBD1 matching over 7 bases. CDR1 DFQATT and CDR2 SNEGSKA come from the germline V gene (reference sequence). Germline trimming cut 5 bases from V and 10 bases from J; bases unmatched to any gene: 10. CDR3 length: 12 amino acids. The CDR3 spells CSAPHRGIGAFF. CDR3 nucleotides: TGCAGTGCTCCCCACAGGGGAATTGGAGCTTTCTTT.

In its sample, this clonotype was seen many times. This sequence joins TRBV20-1 and TRBJ2-5; no firm D call. Trimming removed 3 bases at V and 3 bases at J, with 11 bases between. CDR3 size: 13 residues. CDR1 and CDR2 from the germline V gene are DFQATT and SNEGSKA (reference sequence). DNA of the CDR3: TGCAGTGCTAGCTTGCTATGGAAAGAGACCCAGTACTTC. Translating gives CSASLLWKETQYF.

This clonotype was recorded many times. The J gene is TRBJ1-5, the V gene TRBV2; D is undetermined. Germline V CDR1 and CDR2: SNHLY, FYNNEI. Trimming stripped 6 bases from V and 3 bases from J, with 9 bases between. The CDR3 is made up of 13 amino acids. The chain's CDR3 is CASRTEFNQPQHF. As DNA, the CDR3 is TGTGCCAGCAGGACGGAATTCAATCAGCCCCAGCATTTT.

This clonotype was found many times. The J gene is TRBJ2-3, the V gene TRBV2; 7 nucleotides align to TRBD2. V lost 11 bases, J lost 5 bases, and 13 bases stayed unmatched. Germline CDR1 reads SNHLY; CDR2 reads FYNNEI. CDR3 length: 14 amino acids. The CDR3 loop is CAFLEGGVQDTQYF. The CDR3 DNA follows: TGTGCCTTCCTGGAGGGAGGGGTCCAAGATACGCAGTATTTT.

At least ten counts were recorded for this clonotype. V gene TRBV28 combines with J gene TRBJ1-3; 11 nucleotides align to TRBD1. This CDR3 has 14 residues. The ends lost 5 bases at V and 6 bases at J; junction bases unmatched: 3. Germline V CDR1 and CDR2: MDHEN, SYDVKM. CDR3 bases: TGTGCCAGCAGTCGGACAGGGGGCCTAAACACCATATATTTT. Translating it yields CASSRTGGLNTIYF.

The genes are TRBV20-1 and TRBJ2-3; D gene ambiguous. Deletions cut 3 bases from V and 2 bases from J, with 12 bases between. The CDR3 runs to 14 residues. Per the germline V gene, CDR1 is DFQATT and CDR2 is SNEGSKA (reference sequence). The chain's CDR3 is CSARGNRYTDTQYF. The CDR3 nucleotides are TGCAGTGCTAGGGGAAATCGATACACAGATACGCAGTATTTT.

V is TRBV20-1 and J is TRBJ2-1, with a weak D call TRBD1 (5 bases). The germline V gene encodes CDR1 DFQATT and CDR2 SNEGSKA (reference sequence). The V end lost 5 bases, the J end lost 7 bases, and 21 bases lay between the germline ends. The CDR3 is 15 residues long. The CDR3 region is CSAEDQGRAMNEQFF. The CDR3 DNA reads TGCAGTGCTGAAGATCAGGGTCGGGCCATGAATGAGCAGTTCTTC.

The chain is built from TRBV12-3 or TRBV12-4 and TRBJ1-4; D unclear. V lost 5 bases and J lost 7, with 17 bases in between. This CDR3 comprises 15 residues. The CDR3 coding sequence is TGTGCCAGCAGTGAACACAGTGTCCTAGGTGAAAAACTGTTTTTT. It is translated as CASSEHSVLGEKLFF.

This clonotype turned up a few times. This chain uses TRBV28 with TRBJ2-1; 8 bases are shared with TRBD2. V lost 8 bases, J lost 1 base, and 7 bases stayed unmatched. CDR1 is MDHEN and CDR2 is SYDVKM in the germline V gene. The CDR3 has 15 amino acids. CDR3 amino acids: CASGVAGLSYNEQFF. CDR3 in DNA: TGTGCCAGCGGAGTAGCGGGGCTATCCTACAATGAGCAGTTCTTC.

This chain uses TRBV5-1 with TRBJ2-1; no definite D call. The CDR3 loop spans 16 amino acids. V was trimmed by 0 bases and J by 0 bases, leaving 10 bases between them. The V gene's germline CDR1 is SGHRS and CDR2 YFSETQ. CDR3 nucleotide sequence: TGCGCCAGCAGCTTGGATGGGCGGACCTCCTACAATGAGCAGTTCTTC. Its translation: CASSLDGRTSYNEQFF.

The chain is built from TRBV19 and TRBJ1-1, with 7 bases matching TRBD1. From germline, CDR1 is LNHDA and CDR2 SQIVND (reference sequence). This CDR3 is 17 amino acids long. The ends lost 7 bases at V and 1 base at J; junction bases unmatched: 15. As DNA, the CDR3 is TGTGCCAGTACGGGTTCGCAGGGGGGGATTGCGAACACTGAAGCTTTCTTT. It yields the protein CASTGSQGGIANTEAFF.

Ten or more counts support this clonotype. The V and J genes are TRBV28 and TRBJ2-7, with unresolved D. The CDR3 is 13 amino acids. Per the germline V gene, CDR1 is MDHEN and CDR2 is SYDVKM. Between the trimmed V and J ends, which lost 10 bases and 0 bases, there was a span of 13 bases. The CDR3 coding sequence is TGTGCCATTCGACGGAAGAGCTCCTACGAGCAGTACTTC. Amino acid sequence: CAIRRKSSYEQYF.

This clonotype was counted at least ten times. The chain carries TRBV14 and TRBJ1-1; possible D gene TRBD1, 5 bases. The V gene's germline CDR1 is SGHDN and CDR2 FVKESK. Trimming left V 0 bases short and J 4 bases short, with 18 bases between. This CDR3 is built from 17 residues. For the CDR3, the DNA is TGTGCCAGCAGCCAAGATGACCCGGCACGGGGGGGCACTGAAGCTTTCTTT. It encodes CASSQDDPARGGTEAFF. The variable domain in full, completed from reference TRBV14 and TRBJ1-1, reads EAGVTQFPSHSVIEKGQTVTLRCDPISGHDNLYWYRRVMGKEIKFLLHFVKESKQDESGMPNNRFLAERTGGTYSTLKVQPAELEDSGVYFCASSQDDPARGGTEAFFGQGTRLTVV.

This clonotype came up a few times. V and J are TRBV20-1 and TRBJ1-2; tentatively, D is TRBD1 (5 bases). The germline gives CDR1 DFQATT, CDR2 SNEGSKA (reference sequence). This CDR3 comprises 14 residues. Trimming stripped 5 bases from V and 4 bases from J, with 17 bases between. CDR3 sequence reads: CSAYTGTATYGYTF. CDR3 coding DNA: TGCAGTGCTTACACCGGGACGGCCACCTATGGCTACACCTTC.

The chain uses TRBV20-1 and TRBJ2-2; 11 positions agree with TRBD2. The CDR3 is 14 residues long. The V gene's germline CDR1 is DFQATT and CDR2 SNEGSKA (reference sequence). The ends lost 6 bases at V and 3 bases at J; junction bases unmatched: 3. The CDR3 bases are TGCAGTGCGGTACTAGCGGGAGACACCGGGGAGCTGTTTTTT. Translating gives CSAVLAGDTGELFF.

This clonotype was found many times. This sequence joins TRBV28 and TRBJ2-7, with 7 bases aligning to TRBD1. CDR1 is MDHEN, CDR2 SYDVKM, per germline. J lost 12 bases, V lost 6 bases, and 14 bases had no gene match. The CDR3 is 13 residues long. CDR3 sequence reads: CASSSPDRPRAYF. CDR3 nucleotide sequence: TGTGCCAGCAGCTCTCCGGACAGGCCACGGGCGTACTTC.

This clonotype came up many times. The rearrangement uses TRBV6-1 and TRBJ2-7, with TRBD2 as a possible D gene (5 bases). The V and J ends lost 2 bases and 6 bases respectively, with 17 bases between them. The CDR3 is made up of 15 amino acids. The V gene's germline CDR1 is MNHNS and CDR2 SASEGT. Here the CDR3 DNA reads TGTGCCAGCAGTGAAACGTGGGTGTGGACTTCCGAGCAGTACTTC. Translated, it gives CASSETWVWTSEQYF.

This clonotype was seen at least ten times. The chain combines TRBV11-3 with TRBJ2-3; D is possibly TRBD1 (5 bases). CDR1 is SGHNT, CDR2 YENEEA, per germline. V gave up 2 bases and J gave up 4 bases, with 16 bases separating them. The CDR3 extends over 16 amino acids. CDR3 sequence (DNA): TGTGCCAGCAGCTTAATCCCAGGGCAGCTTCCAGATACGCAGTATTTT. It specifies CASSLIPGQLPDTQYF.

There are many counts of this clonotype. This rearrangement joins TRBV6-1 to TRBJ2-5, with 7 bases fitting TRBD1. The CDR3 extends over 14 amino acids. Germline CDR1 MNHNS, CDR2 SASEGT. J was trimmed by 2 bases and V by 8 bases; bases with no gene match: 8. CDR3 protein: CASRTGIFQETQYF. Written as DNA, the CDR3 is TGTGCCAGCCGGACAGGAATTTTTCAAGAGACCCAGTACTTC.

This clonotype was detected many times. V gene TRBV5-1 combines with J gene TRBJ2-1; D possibly corresponds to TRBD1 (6 bases). Trimming shortened V by 7 bases and J by 5 bases, and 16 bases separated the two germline ends. CDR1 and CDR2 (germline): SGHRS, YFSETQ. CDR3 length equals 14 residues. CDR3 DNA sequence: TGCGCCAGCGATGAGCAGGGGCTTCACAATGAGCAGTTCTTC. This translates into CASDEQGLHNEQFF.

This clonotype was detected only a few times. CDR3 DNA: TGTGCCAGCAGTCAGGGGGACAGAATATATGGCTACACCTTC. It yields the protein CASSQGDRIYGYTF. This chain joins TRBV28 and TRBJ1-2, with TRBD1 matching 7 bases. The CDR3 has 14 amino acids. CDR1 is MDHEN and CDR2 is SYDVKM in the germline V gene. V trimming: 5 bases; J trimming: 5 bases; junction bases outside the gene matches: 8.

This clonotype has a count of ten or more. The chain joins TRBV28 to TRBJ2-5; D is uncertain. This CDR3 is 14 amino acids long. Trimming removed 6 bases from V and 2 bases from J, with 13 bases in between. The germline V gene encodes CDR1 MDHEN and CDR2 SYDVKM. This CDR3 reads CASSISGPQETQYF. Here the CDR3 DNA reads TGTGCCAGCAGCATATCGGGCCCTCAAGAGACCCAGTACTTC. Full variable domain (remainder filled in from reference TRBV28 and TRBJ2-5): DVKVTQSSRYLVKRTGEKVFLECVQDMDHENMFWYRQDPGLGLRLIYFSYDVKMKEKGDIPEGYSVSREKKERFSLILESASTNQTSMYLCASSISGPQETQYFGPGTRLLVL.